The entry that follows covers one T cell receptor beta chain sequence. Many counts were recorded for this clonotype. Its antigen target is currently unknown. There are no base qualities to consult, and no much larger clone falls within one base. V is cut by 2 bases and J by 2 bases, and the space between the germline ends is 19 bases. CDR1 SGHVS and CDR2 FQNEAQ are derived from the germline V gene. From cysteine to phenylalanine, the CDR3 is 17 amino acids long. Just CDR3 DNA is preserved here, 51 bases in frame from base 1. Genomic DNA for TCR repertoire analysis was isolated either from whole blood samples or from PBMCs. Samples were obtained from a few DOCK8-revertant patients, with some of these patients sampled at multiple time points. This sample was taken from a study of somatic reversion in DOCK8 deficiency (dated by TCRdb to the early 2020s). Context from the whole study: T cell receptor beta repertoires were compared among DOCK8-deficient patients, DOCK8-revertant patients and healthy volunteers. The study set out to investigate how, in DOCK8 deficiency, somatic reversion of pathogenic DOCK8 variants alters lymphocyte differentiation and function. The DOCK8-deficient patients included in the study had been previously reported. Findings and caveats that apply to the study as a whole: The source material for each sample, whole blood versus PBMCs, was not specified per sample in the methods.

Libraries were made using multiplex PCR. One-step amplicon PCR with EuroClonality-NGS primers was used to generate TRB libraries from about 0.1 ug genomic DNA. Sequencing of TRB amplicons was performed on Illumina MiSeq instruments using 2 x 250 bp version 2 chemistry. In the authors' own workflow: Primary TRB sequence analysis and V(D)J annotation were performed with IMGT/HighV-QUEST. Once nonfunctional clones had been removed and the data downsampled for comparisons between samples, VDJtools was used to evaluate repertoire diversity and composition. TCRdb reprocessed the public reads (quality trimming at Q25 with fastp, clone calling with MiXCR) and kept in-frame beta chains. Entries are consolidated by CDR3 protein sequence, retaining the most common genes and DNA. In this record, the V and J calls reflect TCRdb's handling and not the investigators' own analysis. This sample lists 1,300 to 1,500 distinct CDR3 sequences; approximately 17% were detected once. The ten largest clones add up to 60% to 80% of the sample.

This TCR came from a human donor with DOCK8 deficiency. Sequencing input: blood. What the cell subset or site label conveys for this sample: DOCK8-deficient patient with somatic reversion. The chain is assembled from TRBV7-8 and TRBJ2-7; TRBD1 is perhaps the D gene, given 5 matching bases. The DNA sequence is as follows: TGTGCCAGCAGCTTATCTTTCCCCAGGGCACTCCCCTACGAGCAGTACTTC. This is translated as CASSLSFPRALPYEQYF.